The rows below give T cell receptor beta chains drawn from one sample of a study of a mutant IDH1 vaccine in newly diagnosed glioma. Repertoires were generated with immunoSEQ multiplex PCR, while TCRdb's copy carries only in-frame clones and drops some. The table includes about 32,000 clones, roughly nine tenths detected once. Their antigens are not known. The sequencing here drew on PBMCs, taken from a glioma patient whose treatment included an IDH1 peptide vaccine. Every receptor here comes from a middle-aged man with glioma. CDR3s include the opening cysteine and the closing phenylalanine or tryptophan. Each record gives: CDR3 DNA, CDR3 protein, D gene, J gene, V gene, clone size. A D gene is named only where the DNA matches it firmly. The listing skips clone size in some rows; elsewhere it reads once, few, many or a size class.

CDR3 DNA: TGTGCCAGCAGTTTTCGCGGACCGAATTGGAGGTACTTC
CDR3 protein: CASSFRGPNWRYF
D gene: .
J gene: TRBJ2-4
V gene: TRBV28
clone size: .

CDR3 DNA: TGTGCCAGCAGCTCGGGGGGCCCGAGCACAGATACGCAGTATTTT
CDR3 protein: CASSSGGPSTDTQYF
D gene: .
J gene: TRBJ2-3
V gene: TRBV5-4
clone size: .

CDR3 DNA: TGCAGCGCAGGACAGGTGGGGGCGGGCACTGAAGCTTTCTTT
CDR3 protein: CSAGQVGAGTEAFF
D gene: TRBD1
J gene: TRBJ1-1
V gene: TRBV29-1
clone size: .

CDR3 DNA: TGTGCCAGCTGGACCCCTTGGAACACTGAAGCTTTCTTT
CDR3 protein: CASWTPWNTEAFF
D gene: .
J gene: TRBJ1-1
V gene: TRBV27
clone size: .

CDR3 DNA: TGTGCCAGCAGCCCCCCGTGGGGGGCGGGCGGCTACACCTTC
CDR3 protein: CASSPPWGAGGYTF
D gene: .
J gene: TRBJ1-2
V gene: TRBV5-8
clone size: .

CDR3 DNA: TGTGCCAGCAGTTTGACAGGGGGCGCGTCTGAAGCTTTCTTT
CDR3 protein: CASSLTGGASEAFF
D gene: TRBD1
J gene: TRBJ1-1
V gene: TRBV28
clone size: .

CDR3 DNA: TGTGCCAGCAGTCTCTACGGGAGCTCCTATAATTCACCCCTCCACTTT
CDR3 protein: CASSLYGSSYNSPLHF
D gene: .
J gene: TRBJ1-6
V gene: TRBV28
clone size: .

CDR3 DNA: TGTGCCAGCAGCTTAATTGGGCAGGCGCAGTACTTC
CDR3 protein: CASSLIGQAQYF
D gene: .
J gene: TRBJ2-7
V gene: TRBV7-2
clone size: .

CDR3 DNA: TGCGCCAGCAGCCTCTCGTTGTCCGGGGCGCGGGGGGCCAACGTCCTGACTTTC
CDR3 protein: CASSLSLSGARGANVLTF
D gene: .
J gene: TRBJ2-6
V gene: TRBV5-1
clone size: .

CDR3 DNA: TGCGCCAGCAGCCAAGATGACACCGACAATGAGCAGTTCTTC
CDR3 protein: CASSQDDTDNEQFF
D gene: .
J gene: TRBJ2-1
V gene: TRBV4-1
clone size: .

CDR3 DNA: TGTGCCAGCAGCCCTACAGGGGAAGGGTATGGCTACACCTTC
CDR3 protein: CASSPTGEGYGYTF
D gene: TRBD1
J gene: TRBJ1-2
V gene: TRBV6-5
clone size: .

CDR3 DNA: TGTGCCAGCAGTTACTCATCGGGGGAGACTGGAAACACCATATATTTT
CDR3 protein: CASSYSSGETGNTIYF
D gene: .
J gene: TRBJ1-3
V gene: TRBV6-5
clone size: few

CDR3 DNA: TGCGCCAGCAGCCAAGACATTGGACAGCCCCAGCATTTT
CDR3 protein: CASSQDIGQPQHF
D gene: .
J gene: TRBJ1-5
V gene: TRBV4-3
clone size: .

CDR3 DNA: TGTGCCAGCAGCCCAAGAGGACACGGAGATACCGGGGAGCTGTTTTTT
CDR3 protein: CASSPRGHGDTGELFF
D gene: .
J gene: TRBJ2-2
V gene: TRBV9
clone size: .

CDR3 DNA: TGTGCCACCAGCAAAGGCCTAGCGGGAGGGCACTCCTACGAGCAGTACTTC
CDR3 protein: CATSKGLAGGHSYEQYF
D gene: TRBD2
J gene: TRBJ2-7
V gene: TRBV15
clone size: .

CDR3 DNA: TGCAGCGTTGTGGTGGCAGGGGTTTATGGCTACACCTTC
CDR3 protein: CSVVVAGVYGYTF
D gene: .
J gene: TRBJ1-2
V gene: TRBV29-1
clone size: .

CDR3 DNA: TGTGCCAGCAGCCTCCCCACAGGGGTAATTCCCTACGAGCAGTACTTC
CDR3 protein: CASSLPTGVIPYEQYF
D gene: TRBD1
J gene: TRBJ2-7
V gene: TRBV5-6
clone size: .